These T cell receptor beta chains were read from a single sample in a study of cytomegalovirus exposure and HLA in healthy donors. Method: immunoSEQ multiplex PCR; TCRdb's copy keeps in-frame clones and lacks some. Altogether 30,000 to 40,000 clones are present, 75% to 85% being singletons, with the ten largest covering around 6%. The sample taken for sequencing was PBMCs. These receptors were collected from a male donor in good health and CMV-seronegative. Each CDR3 is given with its conserved first and last residue. The D gene is left open where the match is weak. Clone size, where shown, is once, few, many, or a class for clones that have expanded.

v_call,clone_size,j_call,cdr3_length,d_call,cdr3_aa,cdr3_nt
TRBV29-1,.,TRBJ1-2,12,.,CSVQGRDYGYTF,TGCAGCGTTCAGGGCAGGGACTATGGCTACACCTTC
TRBV5-1,.,TRBJ2-6,15,.,CASSRGSSGANVLTF,TGCGCCAGCAGCAGGGGGTCCTCTGGGGCCAACGTCCTGACTTTC
TRBV5-1,few,TRBJ2-6,14,.,CASGGSSGANVLTF,TGCGCCAGCGGAGGGAGCTCTGGGGCCAACGTCCTGACTTTC
TRBV7-7,.,TRBJ2-1,15,.,CASSLDGSMNNEQFF,TGTGCTAGCAGCTTAGACGGGAGCATGAACAATGAGCAGTTCTTC
TRBV29-1,.,TRBJ1-1,13,.,CSGSPAENTEAFF,TGCAGCGGTAGCCCCGCAGAGAACACTGAAGCTTTCTTT
TRBV30,few,TRBJ2-7,14,.,CARGGGPRSNEQYF,TGTGCCCGGGGAGGAGGGCCCCGGTCCAACGAGCAGTACTTC
TRBV25-1,.,TRBJ2-2,16,TRBD1,CASSMEGQGGSGELFF,TGTGCCAGCAGTATGGAGGGACAGGGGGGGTCCGGGGAGCTGTTTTTT
TRBV30,.,TRBJ2-1,12,.,CAWGDTGNEQFF,TGTGCCTGGGGGGACACAGGCAATGAGCAGTTCTTC
TRBV30,.,TRBJ1-1,14,.,CAWSVPGGNTEAFF,TGTGCCTGGAGTGTCCCCGGGGGGAACACTGAAGCTTTCTTT
TRBV6-5,.,TRBJ1-5,12,.,CASGRSNQPQHF,TGTGCCAGCGGTAGAAGCAATCAGCCCCAGCATTTT
TRBV23-1,.,TRBJ1-4,16,.,CASSLFGQTTNEKLFF,TGCGCCAGCAGTCTCTTTGGACAGACAACTAATGAAAAACTGTTTTTT
TRBV18,.,TRBJ2-7,15,TRBD1,CASSPLTGGFGEQYF,TGTGCCAGCTCACCATTAACAGGGGGCTTCGGCGAGCAGTACTTC
TRBV6-5,.,TRBJ2-2,13,.,CASRTVNTGELFF,TGTGCCAGCAGGACAGTCAACACCGGGGAGCTGTTTTTT
TRBV29-1,.,TRBJ2-7,11,.,CSVTGSHEQYF,TGCAGCGTTACAGGGTCTCACGAGCAGTACTTC
TRBV27,.,TRBJ2-3,13,TRBD2,CASNLVAGDTQYF,TGTGCCAGCAATCTCGTAGCGGGGGATACGCAGTATTTT
TRBV4-2,.,TRBJ2-7,15,.,CASSPLGGRDYEQYF,TGTGCCAGCAGCCCCCTAGGGGGAAGGGACTACGAGCAGTACTTC
TRBV4-1,.,TRBJ1-1,16,TRBD1,CASSSNDRELNTEAFF,TGCGCCAGCAGCTCGAACGACAGGGAACTGAACACTGAGGCTTTCTTT
TRBV6-5,few,TRBJ1-1,14,.,CASSYRGRNTEAFF,TGTGCCAGCAGTTACCGGGGAAGGAACACTGAAGCTTTCTTT
TRBV5-4,.,TRBJ2-7,20,TRBD2,CASSLALSTSGRRPTYEQYF,TGTGCCAGCAGCTTGGCTTTATCGACTAGCGGGAGGAGGCCTACCTACGAGCAGTACTTC
TRBV19,.,TRBJ2-7,14,TRBD2,CASSMRLAGDEQYF,TGTGCCAGTAGTATGAGACTAGCGGGAGACGAGCAGTACTTC
TRBV11-2,once,TRBJ1-1,17,.,CASSLRSTRGWNTEAFF,TGTGCCAGCAGCTTAAGAAGTACGCGGGGGTGGAACACTGAAGCTTTCTTT
TRBV6-5,.,TRBJ1-2,13,.,CASTSGGEHGYTF,TGTGCCAGCACCTCAGGAGGGGAGCATGGCTACACCTTC
TRBV6-6,.,TRBJ1-5,15,TRBD1,CASRGDRVGNQPQHF,TGTGCCAGCCGGGGGGACAGGGTTGGCAATCAGCCCCAGCATTTT
TRBV30,.,TRBJ1-2,17,.,CAWSVGRGILRNYGYTF,TGTGCCTGGAGTGTAGGGAGGGGAATTCTTAGAAACTATGGCTACACCTTC
TRBV2,.,TRBJ2-7,15,TRBD2,CASSVSGGEAYEQYF,TGTGCCAGCAGCGTTAGCGGGGGCGAAGCCTACGAGCAGTACTTC
TRBV4-3,few,TRBJ1-2,13,.,CASSREPRDGYTF,TGCGCCAGCAGCCGCGAACCGAGGGATGGCTACACCTTC
TRBV6-1,.,TRBJ2-5,14,.,CASSPPGGWETQYF,TGTGCCAGCAGTCCTCCGGGGGGCTGGGAGACCCAGTACTTC